These 26 T cell receptor beta chains were sequenced from one sample in a study of T cells after yellow fever vaccination. TCRdb ran MiXCR on the 5' RACE reads and lists one entry per CDR3 protein. The top ten clones hold over 2.5% of a sample with fewer than 150,000 distinct CDR3 sequences, approximately 7.1% of them seen once. This material consisted of CD4+ T cells sorted from PBMCs, taken about 49 days after the first yellow fever vaccination. The receptors shown here come from a man younger than 35 who received the YFV17D yellow fever vaccine.

This clonotype was picked up a small number of times. The V and J genes are TRBV18 and TRBJ1-3, with D possibly being TRBD1 (5 bases). From germline, CDR1 is KGHSH and CDR2 LQKENI. This CDR3 spans 17 amino acids. The V and J ends lost 3 bases and 0 bases respectively, with 15 bases between them. The CDR3 reads CASSPSGGLFSGNTIYF. The DNA for the CDR3 is TGTGCCAGCTCACCTTCCGGGGGTTTATTCTCTGGAAACACCATATATTTT.

Details on this clonotype: A much larger clone is a single base away; this may be a read error. The gene calls are TRBV30 and TRBJ1-5; D not certain. The CDR3 extends over 14 amino acids. Per the germline V gene, CDR1 is GTSNPN and CDR2 is SVGIG (reference sequence). Trimming cost V 2 bases and J 7 bases, with 15 bases left between them. The CDR3 region is CAWSLWQRKQPQHF. The CDR3 bases are TGTGCCTGGAGTCTTTGGCAGCGGAAGCAGCCCCAGCATTTT.

This clonotype was seen repeatedly, ten times or more. Here the CDR3 reads CASSFSSGGNTGELFF. For the CDR3, the DNA is TGTGCCAGCAGCTTTTCGAGCGGGGGGAACACCGGGGAGCTGTTTTTT. The rearrangement joins TRBV7-2 to TRBJ2-2; 8 nucleotides align to TRBD2. V gave up 3 bases and J gave up 1 base; unmatched junction bases: 4. Germline CDR1 is SGHTA and CDR2 is FQGNSA. This CDR3 comprises 16 residues. The whole variable domain, filled in from reference TRBV7-2 and TRBJ2-2, reads GAGVSQSPSNKVTEKGKDVELRCDPISGHTALYWYRQSLGQGLEFLIYFQGNSAPDKSGLPSDRFSAERTGGSVSTLTIQRTQQEDSAVYLCASSFSSGGNTGELFFGEGSRLTVL.

This clonotype was recorded many times. This chain uses TRBV12-3 or TRBV12-4 with TRBJ2-2; D is unclear. This CDR3 region has 13 residues. V lost 4 bases and J lost 6, with 9 bases in between. The DNA for the CDR3 is TGTGCCAGCAGTTGGCAGATGGCCGGGGAGCTGTTTTTT. Translating gives CASSWQMAGELFF.

The chain couples TRBV5-6 to TRBJ2-2; TRBD1 aligns across 7 bases. J gave up 0 bases and V 8 bases, and 13 bases lay outside the gene matches. The CDR3 is 17 amino acids. The germline CDR1 and CDR2 sequences are SGHDT and YYEEEE. The CDR3: CARGRGPDRSNTGELFF. The CDR3, as DNA: TGTGCCAGGGGCCGCGGGCCGGACAGGTCGAACACCGGGGAGCTGTTTTTT.

Comment on this clonotype: One base away lies a much larger clone, so this may be a sequencing read error. The chain couples TRBV4-2 to TRBJ2-5; D is perhaps TRBD1 or TRBD2 (6 bases each). Germline V gives CDR1 LGHNA, CDR2 YNFKEQ. This CDR3 comprises 14 residues. V was pared by 4 bases and J by 5 bases, with 14 bases between. The CDR3 loop is CASSREGGHETQYF. The CDR3 nucleotides read TGTGCCAGCAGCCGCGAGGGGGGCCATGAGACCCAGTACTTC.

This clonotype was found many times. The genes are TRBV5-1 and TRBJ1-4, with TRBD1 matching 8 bases. The CDR3 is 15 residues long. Trimming at V came to 0 bases and at J to 8 bases, leaving 6 bases not matched to a gene. The germline gives CDR1 SGHRS, CDR2 YFSETQ. The CDR3 bases are TGCGCCAGCAGCTTGGATACAGGGGGAGGAGAAAAACTGTTTTTT. It is translated as CASSLDTGGGEKLFF.

This chain uses TRBV4-3 with TRBJ2-7, with D hard to call. V was trimmed by 0 bases and J by 1 base, leaving 10 bases between them. The CDR3 totals 15 residues. The germline gives CDR1 LGHNA, CDR2 YSLEER. The chain's CDR3 is CASSQDPRRSYEQYF. The CDR3 coding sequence is TGCGCCAGCAGCCAAGATCCCAGGAGATCCTACGAGCAGTACTTC.

This clonotype was observed many times. The rearrangement uses TRBV12-3 or TRBV12-4 and TRBJ1-4, with D possibly matching TRBD1 (6 bases). Trimming left V 2 bases short and J 8 bases short, with 12 bases between. The CDR3 covers 14 residues. CDR3 region: CASSLIQGGEKLFF. The CDR3 DNA reads as TGTGCCAGCAGTTTAATACAGGGAGGAGAAAAACTGTTTTTT.

In its sample, this clonotype was seen a few times. The chain employs TRBV4-1 and TRBJ1-2; no clear D gene. Trimming removed 4 bases from V and 3 bases from J, with 15 bases in between. The germline gives CDR1 MGHRA, CDR2 YSYEKL. CDR3 length: 15 amino acids. The CDR3: CASSPTLFLDYGYTF. For the CDR3, the DNA is TGCGCCAGCAGCCCGACACTCTTCCTCGACTATGGCTACACCTTC.

This clonotype was counted ten times or more. This chain links TRBV6-2 or TRBV6-3 with TRBJ2-3; 14 bases match TRBD2. Per the germline V gene, CDR1 is MNHEY and CDR2 is SVGEGT. The CDR3 contains 15 residues. Trimming took 5 bases from V and 5 from J; bases not matched to a gene: 3. This CDR3 is CASSPTSGGGDTQYF. The DNA of the CDR3 is TGTGCCAGCAGTCCGACTAGCGGGGGGGGAGATACGCAGTATTTT.

This clonotype was recorded many times. The J gene is TRBJ1-1, the V gene TRBV14; no definite D call. Germline V lookup: CDR1 SGHDN, CDR2 FVKESK. CDR3 length equals 14 residues. Between the trimmed V and J ends, which lost 5 bases and 9 bases, there was a span of 19 bases. CDR3 sequence (DNA): TGTGCCAGCAGCGGCTCCGGGGTCTCTGGAAAAGCTTTCTTT. Translated, it gives CASSGSGVSGKAFF.

The sample holds many counts of this clonotype. This chain joins TRBV5-1 and TRBJ1-1; 7 positions agree with TRBD1. The V gene end was trimmed by 4 bases and the J gene end by 10 bases; junction bases not matched to a gene: 13. Germline CDR1 and CDR2: SGHRS and YFSETQ. The CDR3 is 14 amino acids. CDR3 sequence: CASSLTRQGLGAFF. Here the CDR3 DNA reads TGCGCCAGCAGCCTGACTCGACAGGGCCTCGGAGCTTTCTTT.

This clonotype was counted ten times or more. This sequence joins TRBV18 and TRBJ2-7; D is tentatively TRBD1 or TRBD2 (5 bases each). V dropped 6 bases and J dropped 0 bases, with 30 bases sitting between them. The CDR3 has 20 amino acids. Germline V CDR1 and CDR2: KGHSH, LQKENI. CDR3 sequence (DNA): TGTGCCAGCTCGACTACCGGGACGGCCCCATCTAACCAGAGCTCCTACGAGCAGTACGTC. Translated, it gives CASSTTGTAPSNQSSYEQYV.

This clonotype was detected many times. V usage is TRBV11-2 and J usage is TRBJ2-3, with 7 nucleotides matching TRBD2. CDR1 and CDR2 (germline): SGHAT, FQNNGV. The CDR3 consists of 12 residues. With 5 bases clipped from V and 10 bases from J, the junction kept 6 bases outside the gene matches. CDR3 region: CASSMEAGSQYF. The DNA for the CDR3 is TGTGCCAGCAGCATGGAAGCGGGGTCGCAGTATTTT.

This clonotype was detected many times. The chain joins TRBV20-1 to TRBJ2-7, with 7 bases aligning to TRBD1. Germline-derived CDR1 and CDR2 are DFQATT and SNEGSKA (reference sequence). Unmatched junction bases numbered 12, after V lost 6 bases and J lost 1 base. The CDR3 consists of 15 residues. CDR3 in DNA: TGCAGTGCCAGGGGGTATCCCACCATTTCCTACGAGCAGTACTTC. It encodes CSARGYPTISYEQYF.

This clonotype has a count of ten or more. This chain connects TRBV6-2 or TRBV6-3 to TRBJ2-3; D not resolved. The CDR3 extends over 15 amino acids. V was clipped by 7 bases and J by 1 base, with 15 bases between them. Germline CDR1 and CDR2: MNHEY and SVGEGT. CDR3 coding DNA: TGTGCCAGCAACCTTAGAAGTACTGGCACAGATACGCAGTATTTT. It encodes CASNLRSTGTDTQYF.

In the case of this clonotype: A read error may be the cause here, since a much bigger clone is one base away. V and J are TRBV4-2 and TRBJ2-5; 8 bases line up with TRBD2. The CDR3 is 16 residues long. Per the germline V gene, CDR1 is LGHNA and CDR2 is YNFKEQ. The CDR3 protein is CASSQGTRTSGEAQYF. CDR3 nucleotides: TGTGCCAGCAGCCAGGGGACTAGAACTTCGGGAGAGGCCCAGTACTTC.

This CDR3 is CATRDSYTDTQYF. DNA for the CDR3: TGCGCCACCCGGGACAGCTACACAGATACGCAGTATTTT. The chain employs TRBV5-1 and TRBJ2-3; 7 bases fit TRBD1. After removal of 9 bases from V and 2 bases from J, the junction contained 6 bases not matched to a gene. CDR3 length: 13 residues. The V gene's germline CDR1 is SGHRS and CDR2 YFSETQ.

This clonotype was seen more than once but under ten times. This chain links TRBV5-1 with TRBJ1-2, with D unresolved. V lost 5 bases to trimming and J lost 6 bases, with 20 bases between them. This CDR3 comprises 15 residues. CDR1 and CDR2 (germline): SGHRS, YFSETQ. The CDR3 DNA sequence: TGCGCCAGCAGTAGGGAGGCCAGCACCTCCGATGGCTACACCTTC. Amino acid sequence: CASSREASTSDGYTF.

This clonotype was picked up many times. This chain connects TRBV5-1 to TRBJ1-2, with D perhaps matching TRBD1 (5 bases). The ends were cut back, 4 bases at V and 7 bases at J, with 11 bases in the middle. The CDR3 runs to 12 residues. Germline-derived CDR1 and CDR2 are SGHRS and YFSETQ. The CDR3 loop reads CASSREGFGYTF. CDR3 coding DNA: TGCGCCAGCAGCCGGGAGGGGTTTGGCTACACCTTC.

Many counts were recorded for this clonotype. This rearrangement joins TRBV12-3 or TRBV12-4 to TRBJ2-7; 14 bases are shared with TRBD2. V lost 4 bases to trimming and J lost 2 bases; unmatched junction nucleotides: 1. CDR3 length equals 15 residues. The CDR3 is CASSSTSGGAYEQYF. The CDR3 coding sequence is TGTGCCAGCAGTTCGACTAGCGGGGGGGCCTACGAGCAGTACTTC.

This clonotype occurred many times. This chain links TRBV7-8 with TRBJ2-5; D unclear. V lost 3 bases and J lost 4, with 9 bases in between. The germline gives CDR1 SGHVS, CDR2 FQNEAQ. CDR3 length equals 13 residues. The CDR3 sequence: CASSLKRRETQYF. In DNA form, the CDR3 reads TGTGCCAGCAGCTTGAAGCGACGAGAGACCCAGTACTTC.

The chain is built from TRBV20-1 and TRBJ1-2; 7 nucleotides match TRBD1. Germline V gives CDR1 DFQATT, CDR2 SNEGSKA (reference sequence). The ends lost 3 bases at V and 4 bases at J; junction bases unmatched: 2. This CDR3 is 12 amino acids long. The CDR3 region has the DNA TGCAGTGCTAGTGGGGACAGCTATGGCTACACCTTC. Protein sequence: CSASGDSYGYTF.

This clonotype was detected many times. The CDR3 here is CASSQRSTKQFF. CDR3 sequence (DNA): TGTGCCAGCAGCCAGCGATCCACCAAGCAGTTCTTC. This sequence joins TRBV3-1 and TRBJ2-1; D call uncertain. Trimming removed 3 bases at V and 11 bases at J, with 11 bases between. There are 12 residues in the CDR3. Germline V gene sequence: CDR1 LGHDT, CDR2 YNNKEL (reference sequence).

V is TRBV2 and J is TRBJ2-2, with TRBD1 matching over 12 bases. The CDR3 is 14 residues long. Germline CDR1 and CDR2: SNHLY and FYNNEI. V lost 8 bases and J lost 5; bases outside the gene matches: 3. For the CDR3, the DNA is TGTGCCAGCGGGGGACAGGGGGCGACCGGGGAGCTGTTTTTT. Translation gives CASGGQGATGELFF.